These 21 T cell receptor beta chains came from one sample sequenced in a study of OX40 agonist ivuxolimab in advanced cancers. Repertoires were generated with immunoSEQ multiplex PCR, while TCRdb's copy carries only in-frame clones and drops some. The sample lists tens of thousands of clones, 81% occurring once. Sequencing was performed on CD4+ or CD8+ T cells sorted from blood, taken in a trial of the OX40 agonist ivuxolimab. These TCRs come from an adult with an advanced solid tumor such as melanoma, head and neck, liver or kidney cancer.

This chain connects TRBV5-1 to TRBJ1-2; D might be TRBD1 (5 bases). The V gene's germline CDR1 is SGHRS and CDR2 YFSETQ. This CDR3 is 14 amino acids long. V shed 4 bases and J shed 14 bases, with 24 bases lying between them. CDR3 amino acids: CASSPPGRTMARTF. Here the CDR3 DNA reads TGCGCCAGCAGCCCGCCGGGACGTACTATGGCTAGGACCTTC.

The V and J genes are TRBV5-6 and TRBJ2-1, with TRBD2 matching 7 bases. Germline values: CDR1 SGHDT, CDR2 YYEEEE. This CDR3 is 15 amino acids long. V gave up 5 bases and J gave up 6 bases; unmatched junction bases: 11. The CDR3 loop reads CASRIYSGPGNEQFF. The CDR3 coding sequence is TGTGCCAGCAGGATATATAGCGGGCCAGGCAATGAGCAGTTCTTC.

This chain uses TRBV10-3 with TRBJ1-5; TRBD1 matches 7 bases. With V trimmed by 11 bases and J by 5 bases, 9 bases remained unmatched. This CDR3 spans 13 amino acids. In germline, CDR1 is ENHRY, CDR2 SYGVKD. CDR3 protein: CASRQGVDQPQHF. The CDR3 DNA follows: TGTGCCTCTAGACAGGGTGTGGATCAGCCCCAGCATTTT.

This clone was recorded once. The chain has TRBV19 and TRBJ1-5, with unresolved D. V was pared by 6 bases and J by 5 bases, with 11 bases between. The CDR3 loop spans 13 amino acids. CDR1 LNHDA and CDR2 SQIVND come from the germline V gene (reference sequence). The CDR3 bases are TGTGCCAGTAGCCAGTATAGGGATCAGCCCCAGCATTTT. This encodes CASSQYRDQPQHF.

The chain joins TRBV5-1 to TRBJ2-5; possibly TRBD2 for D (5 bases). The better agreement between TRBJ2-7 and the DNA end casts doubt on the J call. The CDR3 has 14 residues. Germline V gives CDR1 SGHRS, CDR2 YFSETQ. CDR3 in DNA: TGCGCCAGCAGCCACCCCGGGAACCCCTACGAGCAGTACTTC. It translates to CASSHPGNPYEQYF.

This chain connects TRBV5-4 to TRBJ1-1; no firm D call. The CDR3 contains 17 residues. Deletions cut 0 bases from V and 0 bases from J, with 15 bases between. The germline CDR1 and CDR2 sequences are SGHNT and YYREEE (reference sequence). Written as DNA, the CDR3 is TGTGCCAGCAGCTTGGTAGGCCGATTGAACATGAACACTGAAGCTTTCTTT. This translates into CASSLVGRLNMNTEAFF.

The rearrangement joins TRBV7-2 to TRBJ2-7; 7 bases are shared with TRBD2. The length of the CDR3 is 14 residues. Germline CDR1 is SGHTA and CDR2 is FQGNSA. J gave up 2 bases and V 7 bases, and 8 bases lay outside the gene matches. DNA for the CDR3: TGTGCCAGCAACTTCGCCCGGGGGGCCTACGAGCAGTACTTC. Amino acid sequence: CASNFARGAYEQYF.

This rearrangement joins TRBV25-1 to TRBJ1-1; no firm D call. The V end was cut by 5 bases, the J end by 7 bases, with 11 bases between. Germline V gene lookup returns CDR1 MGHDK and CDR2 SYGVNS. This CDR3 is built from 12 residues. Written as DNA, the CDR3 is TGTGCCAGCAGTTCGGAGTTTCTTGAAGCTTTCTTT. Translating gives CASSSEFLEAFF.

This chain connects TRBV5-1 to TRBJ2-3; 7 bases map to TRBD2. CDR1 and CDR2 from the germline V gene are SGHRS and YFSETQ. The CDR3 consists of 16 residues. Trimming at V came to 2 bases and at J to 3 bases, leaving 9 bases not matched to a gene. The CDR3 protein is CASSLYTLGGTDTQYF. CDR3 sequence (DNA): TGCGCCAGCAGCTTATATACCTTGGGAGGGACAGATACGCAGTATTTT.

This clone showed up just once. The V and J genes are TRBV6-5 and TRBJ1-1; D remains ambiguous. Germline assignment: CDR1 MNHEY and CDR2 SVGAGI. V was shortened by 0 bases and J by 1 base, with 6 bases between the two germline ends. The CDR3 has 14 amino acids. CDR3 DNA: TGTGCCAGCAGTTACTCGACGGCGAACACTGAAGCTTTCTTT. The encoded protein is CASSYSTANTEAFF.

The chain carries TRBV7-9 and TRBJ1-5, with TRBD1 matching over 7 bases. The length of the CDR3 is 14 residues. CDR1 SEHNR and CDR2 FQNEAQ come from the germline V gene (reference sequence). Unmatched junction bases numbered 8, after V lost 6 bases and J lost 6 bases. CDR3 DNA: TGTGCCAGCAGTAAGGGGGCTCGGAGTCAGCCCCAGCATTTT. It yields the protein CASSKGARSQPQHF.

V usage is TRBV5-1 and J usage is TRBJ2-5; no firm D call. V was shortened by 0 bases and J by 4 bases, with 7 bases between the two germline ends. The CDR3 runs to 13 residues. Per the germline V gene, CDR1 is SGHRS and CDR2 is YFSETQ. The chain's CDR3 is CASSLEDGETQYF. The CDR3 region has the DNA TGCGCCAGCAGCTTGGAGGACGGAGAGACCCAGTACTTC.

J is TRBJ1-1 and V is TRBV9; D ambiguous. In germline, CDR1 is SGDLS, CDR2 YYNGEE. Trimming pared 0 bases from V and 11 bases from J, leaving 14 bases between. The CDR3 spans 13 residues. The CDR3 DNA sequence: TGTGCCAGCAGCGTAGCCCCAAATCGGGAGGCTTTCTTT. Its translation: CASSVAPNREAFF.

The CDR3 DNA reads TGTGCCAGCAGCGTAGGTTACGGGGAGCTGTTTTTT. Its protein product is CASSVGYGELFF. The V and J genes are TRBV9 and TRBJ2-2; D unclear. V lost 0 bases and J lost 7, with 4 bases in between. Germline CDR1 reads SGDLS; CDR2 reads YYNGEE. CDR3 length: 12 amino acids.

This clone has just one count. CDR3 residues: CASSAGTGTAETQYF. The CDR3 bases are TGTGCCAGCAGTGCCGGGACAGGGACAGCAGAGACCCAGTACTTC. The rearrangement links TRBV6-4 to TRBJ2-5, with 9 bases fitting TRBD1. CDR1 is MRHNA and CDR2 is SNTAGT in the germline V gene. This CDR3 comprises 15 residues. Trimming removed 4 bases from V and 4 bases from J; junction bases left unmatched: 7.

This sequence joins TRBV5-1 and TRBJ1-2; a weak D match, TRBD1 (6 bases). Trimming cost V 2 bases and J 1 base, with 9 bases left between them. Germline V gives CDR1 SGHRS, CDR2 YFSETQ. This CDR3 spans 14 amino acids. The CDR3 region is CASSFGGLNYGYTF. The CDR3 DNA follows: TGCGCCAGCAGCTTTGGGGGGCTTAACTATGGCTACACCTTC. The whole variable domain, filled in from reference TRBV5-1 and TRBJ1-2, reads KAGVTQTPRYLIKTRGQQVTLSCSPISGHRSVSWYQQTPGQGLQFLFEYFSETQRNKGNFPGRFSGRQFSNSRSEMNVSTLELGDSALYLCASSFGGLNYGYTFGSGTRLTVV.

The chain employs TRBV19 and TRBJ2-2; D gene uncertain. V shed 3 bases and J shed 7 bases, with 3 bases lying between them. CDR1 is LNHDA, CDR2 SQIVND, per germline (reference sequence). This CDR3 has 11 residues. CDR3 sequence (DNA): TGTGCCAGTAGTATGCTCGGGGAGCTGTTTTTT. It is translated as CASSMLGELFF.

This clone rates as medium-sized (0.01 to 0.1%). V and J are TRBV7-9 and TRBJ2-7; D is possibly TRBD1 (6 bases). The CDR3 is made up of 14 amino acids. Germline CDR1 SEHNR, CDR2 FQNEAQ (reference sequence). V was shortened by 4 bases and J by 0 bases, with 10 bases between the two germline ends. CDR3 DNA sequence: TGTGCCAGCAGCTATGTAGGGGGCTCCTACGAGCAGTACTTC. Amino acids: CASSYVGGSYEQYF.

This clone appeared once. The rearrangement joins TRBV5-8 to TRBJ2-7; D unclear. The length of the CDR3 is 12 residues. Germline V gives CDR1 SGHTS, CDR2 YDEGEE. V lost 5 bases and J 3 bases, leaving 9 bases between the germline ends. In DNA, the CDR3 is TGTGCCAGCAGTTTAGGATACTACGAGCAGTACTTC. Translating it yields CASSLGYYEQYF.

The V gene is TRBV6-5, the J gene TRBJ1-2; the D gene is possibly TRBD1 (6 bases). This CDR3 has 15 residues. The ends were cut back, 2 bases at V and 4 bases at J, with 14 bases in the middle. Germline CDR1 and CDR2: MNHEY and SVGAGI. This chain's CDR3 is CASSYTGTGIYGYTF. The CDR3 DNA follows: TGTGCCAGCAGTTACACAGGGACGGGGATCTATGGCTACACCTTC.

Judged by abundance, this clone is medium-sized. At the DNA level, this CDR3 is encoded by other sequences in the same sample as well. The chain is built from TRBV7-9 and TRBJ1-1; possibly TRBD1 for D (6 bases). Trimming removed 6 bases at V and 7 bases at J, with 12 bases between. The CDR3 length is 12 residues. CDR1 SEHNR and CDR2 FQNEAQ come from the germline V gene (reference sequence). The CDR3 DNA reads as TGTGCCAGCAGTACGGACAGCCTTGAAGCTTTCTTT. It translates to CASSTDSLEAFF.